This TCR beta chain was recovered during a study of T cells in Graves' hyperthyroidism and ophthalmopathy. Study results and limitations: Ophthalmopathy could be told apart from stable hyperthyroidism with a 13 V-J model. Blood also carried most thyroid clonotypes expanded above 0.001.

Amplified TCR beta CDR3 regions derived from RNA transcripts. First-round RT-PCR with HTBI primers amplified the TCR CDR3 region. Via MiXCR, TCRdb re-called the multiplex PCR reads, giving one row per CDR3 protein. There are hundreds of thousands of distinct CDR3 sequences in the sample; roughly 21% occur only once, and roughly 50% lies in the top ten. The germline CDR1 and CDR2 sequences are KGHSH and LQKENI. This CDR3 spans 12 amino acids. V gave up 6 bases and J gave up 3 bases, with 9 bases separating them. Uncontrolled infection, other autoimmune disease, pregnancy or lactation excluded patients. This clonotype was counted at least ten times. Antigen unknown.

This TCR was recovered from a man aged 40-55 years with Graves' ophthalmopathy. This rearrangement joins TRBV18 to TRBJ2-7; D is unresolved. The specimen was blood. CDR3 sequence: CASSPMGYEQYF. DNA of the CDR3: TGTGCCAGCTCGCCCATGGGCTACGAGCAGTACTTC.